The clone carrying this T cell receptor (beta chain) was seen ten or more times. Clinical symptoms, serum thyroxine, TRAb, thyroid ultrasound and orbital computed tomography established diagnosis. It was RNA transcripts that yielded the amplified TCR beta CDR3 regions. HTBI primers were used for first-round RT-PCR of the TCR CDR3. MiXCR was run by TCRdb on the multiplex PCR reads, yielding one entry per CDR3 protein. The sample yields about 350,000 distinct CDR3 sequences, about a fifth seen once. These data come from a study of T cells in Graves' hyperthyroidism and ophthalmopathy. The germline V gene encodes CDR1 MDHEN and CDR2 SYDVKM. V was pared by 6 bases and J by 5 bases, with 17 bases of the junction left unmatched. The CDR3 is made up of 19 amino acids.

The sample was blood. This receptor was taken from a woman under 30 with Graves' hyperthyroidism. This sequence joins TRBV28 and TRBJ2-5; 14 positions agree with TRBD2. The CDR3 nucleotides are TGTGCCAGCAGAGGGAGACTAGCGGGGGGGCGTCGGCCAGAGGAGACCCAGTACTTC. Encoded protein: CASRGRLAGGRRPEETQYF.